These 26 T cell receptor beta chains were sequenced from one sample in a study of immune evolution from preneoplasia to lung adenocarcinoma. The assay was immunoSEQ multiplex PCR, and TCRdb's table has in-frame clones only and misses some. The sample has approximately 4,900 clones; 60% to 80% are singletons. The sequenced material came from FFPE normal lung tissue adjacent to the tumor. The receptor set was obtained from a person in their 60s with lung adenocarcinoma.

The genes are TRBV27 and TRBJ2-7; 8 bases are shared with TRBD1. CDR1 and CDR2 (germline): MNHEY, SMNVEV (reference sequence). The CDR3 spans 16 residues. V shed 1 base and J 5 bases; nucleotides not matched to a gene: 10. CDR3 sequence (DNA): TGTGCCAGCAGTTTATATCCGGCAGGGGGCATCGACGAGCAGTACTTC. Residues: CASSLYPAGGIDEQYF.

The chain couples TRBV19 to TRBJ2-1; either TRBD1 or TRBD2 may supply D (6 bases each). Germline lookup yields CDR1 LNHDA and CDR2 SQIVND (reference sequence). V was shortened by 8 bases and J by 4 bases, with 18 bases between the two germline ends. The CDR3 length is 15 residues. The CDR3 nucleotides read TGTGCCAGTTCTCGCGGGACCGGGACATACAATGAGCAGTTCTTC. Translated: CASSRGTGTYNEQFF.

This chain links TRBV6-5 with TRBJ1-2; 10 bases are shared with TRBD1. Germline CDR1 and CDR2: MNHEY and SVGAGI. The V gene end was trimmed by 2 bases and the J gene end by 1 base; junction bases not matched to a gene: 4. CDR3 length: 16 amino acids. Here the CDR3 reads CASSYVRTGGNYGYTF. CDR3 nucleotides: TGTGCCAGCAGTTACGTTAGGACAGGGGGTAACTATGGCTACACCTTC.

This sequence joins TRBV4-3 and TRBJ1-2; TRBD1 might be the D (5 bases). The V gene's germline CDR1 is LGHNA and CDR2 YSLEER. With 4 bases removed from V and 3 bases from J, the gap between germline ends came to 18 bases. This CDR3 spans 16 amino acids. The CDR3 DNA follows: TGCGCCAGCAGCCCAGATCTAGGGGTGAAGGACTATGGCTACACCTTC. Protein product: CASSPDLGVKDYGYTF.

J is TRBJ1-6 and V is TRBV11-3; unclear D gene. This CDR3 has 20 amino acids. The germline V and J ends were trimmed by 5 bases and 1 base, with 24 bases remaining between them. CDR1 and CDR2 (germline): SGHNT, YENEEA. The CDR3 protein is CASSDGKPGLIWSYNSPLHF. CDR3 bases: TGTGCCAGCAGCGACGGGAAACCGGGCCTTATTTGGTCCTATAATTCACCCCTCCACTTT.

The rearrangement joins TRBV11-2 to TRBJ1-6; D uncertain. Germline values: CDR1 SGHAT, CDR2 FQNNGV. V was pared by 0 bases and J by 7 bases, with 10 bases between. The CDR3 consists of 15 residues. CDR3 in amino acids: CASSLDVLTNSPLHF. DNA of the CDR3: TGTGCCAGCAGCTTAGATGTGTTGACAAATTCACCCCTCCACTTT.

The chain carries TRBV18 and TRBJ1-2, with 12 bases that match TRBD1. CDR1 and CDR2 (germline): KGHSH, LQKENI. The CDR3 consists of 16 residues. V shed 5 bases, J shed 5 bases, and the junction held 9 bases outside the gene matches. Written as DNA, the CDR3 is TGTGCCAGCTCAGGGACCGGGACAGGGGGCGAGTATGGCTACACCTTC. Translation gives CASSGTGTGGEYGYTF.

J is TRBJ2-1 and V is TRBV4-2; 8 nucleotides match TRBD2. Trimming took 1 base from V and 0 from J; bases not matched to a gene: 5. Germline CDR1 LGHNA, CDR2 YNFKEQ. This CDR3 spans 17 amino acids. This chain's CDR3 is CASSQVIGGGSYNEQFF. Here the CDR3 DNA reads TGTGCCAGCAGCCAAGTAATCGGGGGGGGCTCCTACAATGAGCAGTTCTTC.

About this clone itself: Other nucleotide sequences in the sample specify the same CDR3. This chain uses TRBV7-3 with TRBJ2-2; 14 nucleotides line up with TRBD2. The CDR3 consists of 16 residues. Germline V lookup: CDR1 SGHTA, CDR2 FQGTGA. The junction had 9 bases not matched to a gene; V was cut back by 9 bases and J by 6 bases. CDR3 residues: CASRTPGLAGAGELFF. The CDR3 DNA follows: TGTGCCAGTAGGACCCCGGGACTAGCGGGGGCCGGGGAGCTGTTTTTT.

V gene TRBV28 combines with J gene TRBJ1-3; no firm D call. V was shortened by 5 bases and J by 4 bases, with 9 bases between the two germline ends. Germline V lookup: CDR1 MDHEN, CDR2 SYDVKM. The CDR3 extends over 13 amino acids. CDR3 coding DNA: TGTGCCAGCAGTCCCGGTTGGGGAAACACCATATATTTT. Translated: CASSPGWGNTIYF.

V is TRBV11-3 and J is TRBJ2-7; 12 nucleotides agree with TRBD2. Germline CDR1 reads SGHNT; CDR2 reads YENEEA. Germline trimming cut 5 bases from V and 0 bases from J; bases unmatched to any gene: 2. There are 15 residues in the CDR3. CDR3 amino acids: CASSQTSGSSYEQYF. The CDR3 DNA reads TGTGCCAGCAGCCAGACTAGCGGGAGCTCCTACGAGCAGTACTTC.

The chain carries TRBV28 and TRBJ1-2, with no clear D. This CDR3 contains 13 residues. Germline assignment: CDR1 MDHEN and CDR2 SYDVKM. V was cut by 8 bases and J by 9 bases, with 19 bases left in between. The CDR3 nucleotides are TGTGCCAGCTGGGCTTCTGGGGAAAGTCGCTACACCTTC. Its protein product is CASWASGESRYTF.

This clone was seen more than once but under ten times. The rearrangement uses TRBV30 and TRBJ1-2; D might be TRBD1 (5 bases). This CDR3 spans 12 amino acids. V was cut by 4 bases and J by 4 bases, with 10 bases left in between. The V gene's germline CDR1 is GTSNPN and CDR2 SVGIG (reference sequence). Here the CDR3 reads CAWTLGLYGYTF. Written as DNA, the CDR3 is TGTGCCTGGACCTTGGGACTCTATGGCTACACCTTC.

This clone was found a few times. The CDR3 region is CATSVAIGNTIYF. Here the CDR3 DNA reads TGTGCCACCAGCGTAGCCATTGGAAACACCATATATTTT. The V gene is TRBV15, the J gene TRBJ1-3; D uncertain. Trimming cost V 5 bases and J 3 bases, with 8 bases left between them. The germline V gene has CDR1 LNHNV and CDR2 YYDKDF (reference sequence). This CDR3 has 13 amino acids.

V gene TRBV5-1 combines with J gene TRBJ2-4; 7 bases align to TRBD1. With 4 bases clipped from V and 1 base from J, the junction kept 8 bases outside the gene matches. Looked up from germline, CDR1 is SGHRS and CDR2 is YFSETQ. This CDR3 is built from 16 residues. The CDR3 here is CASSPGQLGAKNIQYF. In nucleotides, the CDR3 is TGCGCCAGCAGCCCGGGACAGCTTGGGGCCAAAAACATTCAGTACTTC.

This clone was counted only a few times. As DNA, the CDR3 is TGTGCCAGCACCAAGCCAAAGGGGGGAAATCAGCCCCAGCATTTT. This encodes CASTKPKGGNQPQHF. The chain uses TRBV28 and TRBJ1-5, with D possibly matching TRBD1 (6 bases). Germline V lookup: CDR1 MDHEN, CDR2 SYDVKM. The CDR3 sequence is 15 residues long. V gave up 7 bases and J gave up 4 bases, with 17 bases separating them.

The rearrangement joins TRBV29-1 to TRBJ2-7; maybe TRBD1 (5 bases). The V end lost 5 bases, the J end lost 3 bases, and 20 bases lay between the germline ends. CDR1 is SQVTM, CDR2 ANQGSEA, per germline. The CDR3 has 15 amino acids. The chain's CDR3 is CSVLSENKGYYEQYF. The CDR3 coding sequence is TGCAGCGTTCTATCCGAGAACAAGGGGTACTACGAGCAGTACTTC.

The V gene is TRBV30, the J gene TRBJ1-2; TRBD1 matches at 10 bases. The CDR3 is 13 amino acids. Germline CDR1 is GTSNPN and CDR2 is SVGIG (reference sequence). V dropped 3 bases and J dropped 9; count of bases not matched to a gene: 7. The CDR3 loop reads CAWRQTGGGSYTF. For the CDR3, the DNA is TGTGCCTGGAGGCAGACAGGGGGCGGGAGCTACACCTTC.

The chain uses TRBV6-5 and TRBJ2-5; 9 bases are shared with TRBD1. The CDR3 consists of 14 residues. CDR1 and CDR2 (germline): MNHEY, SVGAGI. V trimming: 9 bases; J trimming: 4 bases; junction bases outside the gene matches: 9. This chain's CDR3 is CASSRTGGAETQYF. Here the CDR3 DNA reads TGTGCCAGTTCACGTACAGGGGGCGCAGAGACCCAGTACTTC.

The chain combines TRBV2 with TRBJ1-1; a weak D match, TRBD1 (5 bases). Per the germline V gene, CDR1 is SNHLY and CDR2 is FYNNEI. This CDR3 contains 17 residues. Trimming stripped 3 bases from V and 2 bases from J, with 19 bases between. The CDR3 loop is CASSDTPRGGINTEAFF. The CDR3 region has the DNA TGTGCCAGCAGTGATACTCCCCGGGGCGGGATAAACACTGAAGCTTTCTTT. Combining the CDR3 with reference TRBV2 and TRBJ1-1 gives the whole variable domain EPEVTQTPSHQVTQMGQEVILRCVPISNHLYFYWYRQILGQKVEFLVSFYNNEISEKSEIFDDQFSVERPDGSNFTLKIRSTKLEDSAMYFCASSDTPRGGINTEAFFGQGTRLTVV.

The chain couples TRBV11-2 to TRBJ2-7; 7 positions agree with TRBD1. The CDR3 contains 13 residues. Per the germline V gene, CDR1 is SGHAT and CDR2 is FQNNGV. V gave up 6 bases and J gave up 5 bases; unmatched junction bases: 7. The DNA of the CDR3 is TGTGCCAGCAGTTTCGACAGGGACGACGAGCAGTACTTC. Translation: CASSFDRDDEQYF.

The chain carries TRBV13 and TRBJ2-2; 7 bases are shared with TRBD1. V dropped 0 bases and J dropped 4; count of bases not matched to a gene: 2. This CDR3 is 15 amino acids long. Germline CDR1 and CDR2: PRHDT and FYEKMQ (reference sequence). The CDR3 DNA reads TGTGCCAGCAGCTTAGGGACAGGGTCCACCGGGGAGCTGTTTTTT. This translates into CASSLGTGSTGELFF. The full variable domain, rest sourced from reference TRBV13 and TRBJ2-2, is AAGVIQSPRHLIKEKRETATLKCYPIPRHDTVYWYQQGPGQDPQFLISFYEKMQSDKGSIPDRFSAQQFSDYHSELNMSSLELGDSALYFCASSLGTGSTGELFFGEGSRLTVL.

The genes are TRBV14 and TRBJ2-7; D is uncertain. The CDR3 is 12 amino acids. Trimming removed 1 base at V and 4 bases at J, with 5 bases between. CDR1 is SGHDN and CDR2 is FVKESK in the germline V gene. Here the CDR3 DNA reads TGTGCCAGCAGCCAAGGCCAATACGAGCAGTACTTC. This translates into CASSQGQYEQYF.

CDR3 in amino acids: CASSLSLGAIPYEQYF. DNA of the CDR3: TGTGCCAGCAGTTTATCCCTCGGCGCTATACCCTACGAGCAGTACTTC. The genes are TRBV27 and TRBJ2-7; D not resolved. This CDR3 region has 16 residues. Trimming took 0 bases from V and 2 from J, leaving 14 bases between them. Germline CDR1 MNHEY, CDR2 SMNVEV (reference sequence).

J is TRBJ2-5 and V is TRBV5-1; TRBD1 or TRBD2 may be the D gene (5 bases each). The CDR3 spans 16 residues. The ends were cut back, 0 bases at V and 1 base at J, with 13 bases in the middle. CDR1 SGHRS and CDR2 YFSETQ come from the germline V gene. The CDR3 DNA reads as TGCGCCAGCAGCTTGGAAGGTCTCGGGGCCCAAGAGACCCAGTACTTC. Protein: CASSLEGLGAQETQYF.

The gene calls are TRBV27 and TRBJ1-4; tentative D call: TRBD1 (6 bases). CDR1 is MNHEY and CDR2 is SMNVEV in the germline V gene (reference sequence). The CDR3 totals 15 residues. Trimming left V 3 bases short and J 6 bases short, with 14 bases between. The CDR3 is CASSFSRGADEKLFF. The CDR3 DNA is TGTGCCAGCAGTTTCTCCCGGGGGGCAGATGAAAAACTGTTTTTT.